The rows below give T cell receptor beta chains drawn from one sample of a study of T cell changes during pregnancy in multiple sclerosis. Libraries were prepared by immunoSEQ multiplex PCR; TCRdb keeps only in-frame clonotypes and omits some of them. The repertoire includes about 20,000 clones, about 85% of them detected once, and 7% sits in the top ten. Sample: CD8+ T cells from peripheral blood mononuclear cells, taken in the third trimester of pregnancy. The receptors shown here come from a female donor in good health, enrolled as a control in a pregnancy study. CDR3s include the opening cysteine and the closing phenylalanine or tryptophan. The D gene is left open where the match is weak. Clone size is stated in some rows and not others, as once, few, many or a class when expanded.

d_call | j_call | v_call | clone_size | cdr3_aa | cdr3_nt
TRBD2 | TRBJ2-3 | TRBV6-4 | few | CASSVLAGEDTDTQYF | TGTGCCAGCAGTGTTCTAGCGGGAGAGGACACAGATACGCAGTATTTT
TRBD2 | TRBJ2-2 | TRBV6-4 | NA | CASSERGGTGELFF | TGTGCCAGCAGTGAGCGGGGGGGCACCGGGGAGCTGTTTTTT
NA | TRBJ2-5 | TRBV28 | NA | CASSFFYGGETQYF | TGTGCCAGCAGTTTCTTTTACGGCGGGGAGACCCAGTACTTC
NA | TRBJ2-7 | TRBV5-4 | NA | CASSPGTSSYEQYF | TGTGCCAGCAGCCCGGGTACGAGCTCCTACGAGCAGTACTTC
NA | TRBJ1-2 | TRBV6-5 | NA | CAAGAGSYTF | TGTGCCGCCGGCGCGGGGAGCTACACCTTC
NA | TRBJ2-1 | TRBV7-8 | NA | CASSLRSGPIFVNEQFF | TGTGCCAGCAGCTTACGAAGCGGGCCTATATTTGTCAATGAGCAGTTCTTC
NA | TRBJ2-6 | TRBV30 | NA | CAWSGSDSPHHSGANVLTF | TGTGCCTGGAGCGGTTCTGACAGTCCTCACCACTCTGGGGCCAACGTCCTGACTTTC
TRBD2 | TRBJ2-2 | TRBV6-5 | few | CASSYELAVGGELFF | TGTGCCAGCAGTTACGAGCTAGCGGTGGGCGGGGAGCTGTTTTTT
TRBD2 | TRBJ2-1 | TRBV27 | once | CASSSYSLAGVSNEQFF | TGTGCCAGCAGTTCGTATTCACTAGCGGGGGTGAGCAATGAGCAGTTCTTC
NA | TRBJ2-2 | TRBV19 | NA | CASSIGGNTGELFF | TGTGCCAGTAGTATAGGAGGAAACACCGGGGAGCTGTTTTTT
TRBD1 | TRBJ2-7 | TRBV2 | NA | CASSEFGTGYEQYF | TGTGCCAGCAGTGAATTCGGGACAGGATACGAGCAGTACTTC
TRBD2 | TRBJ2-7 | TRBV10-3 | medium-sized | CAISESLAGGIPYF | TGTGCCATCAGTGAGTCTTTAGCGGGAGGAATTCCGTACTTC
TRBD1 | TRBJ2-3 | TRBV4-3 | NA | CASSQTMGQGSDTQYF | TGCGCCAGCAGCCAAACAATGGGACAGGGGTCGGATACGCAGTATTTT